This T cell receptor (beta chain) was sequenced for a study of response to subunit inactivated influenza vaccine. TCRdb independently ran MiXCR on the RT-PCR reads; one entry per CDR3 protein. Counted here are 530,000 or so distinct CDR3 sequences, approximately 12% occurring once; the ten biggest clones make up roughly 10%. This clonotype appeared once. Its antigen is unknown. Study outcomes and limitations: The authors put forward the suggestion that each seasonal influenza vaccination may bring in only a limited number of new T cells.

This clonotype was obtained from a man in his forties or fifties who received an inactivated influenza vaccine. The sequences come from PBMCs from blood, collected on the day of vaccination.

The CDR3 spells CASSMFPSGGYEQYF. In DNA, the CDR3 is TGTGCCAGTAGTATGTTCCCTAGCGGGGGGTACGAGCAGTACTTC. This rearrangement joins TRBV19 to TRBJ2-7; TRBD2 agrees at 11 bases. This CDR3 comprises 15 residues. The ends lost 3 bases at V and 4 bases at J; junction bases unmatched: 5. Looked up from germline, CDR1 is LNHDA and CDR2 is SQIVND (reference sequence).